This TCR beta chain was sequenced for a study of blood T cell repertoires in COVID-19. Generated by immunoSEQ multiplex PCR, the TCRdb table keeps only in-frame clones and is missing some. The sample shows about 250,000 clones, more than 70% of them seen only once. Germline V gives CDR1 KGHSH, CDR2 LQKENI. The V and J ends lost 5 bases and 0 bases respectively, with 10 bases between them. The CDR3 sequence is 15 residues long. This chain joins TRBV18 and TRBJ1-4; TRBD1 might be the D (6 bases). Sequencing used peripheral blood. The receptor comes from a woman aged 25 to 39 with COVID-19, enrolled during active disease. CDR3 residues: CASSAPGATNEKLFF. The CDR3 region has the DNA TGTGCCAGCTCAGCGCCAGGGGCAACTAATGAAAAACTGTTTTTT.